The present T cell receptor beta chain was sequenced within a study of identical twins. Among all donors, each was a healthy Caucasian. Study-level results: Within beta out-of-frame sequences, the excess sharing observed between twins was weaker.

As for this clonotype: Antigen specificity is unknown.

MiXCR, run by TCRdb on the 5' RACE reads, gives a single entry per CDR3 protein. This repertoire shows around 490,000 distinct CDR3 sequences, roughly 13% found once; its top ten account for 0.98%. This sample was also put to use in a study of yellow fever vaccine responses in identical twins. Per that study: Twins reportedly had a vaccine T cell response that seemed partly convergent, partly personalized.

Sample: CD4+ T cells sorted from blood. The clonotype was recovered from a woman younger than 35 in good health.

The CDR3 sequence: CASSRRTGGEDQPQHF. The CDR3 DNA is TGTGCCAGCAGCCGGAGGACAGGGGGGGAAGATCAGCCCCAGCATTTT. The chain has TRBV7-8 and TRBJ1-5; TRBD1 matches at 10 bases. The CDR3 is made up of 16 amino acids. Trimming cost V 5 bases and J 5 bases; bases outside gene matches: 9. Looked up from germline, CDR1 is SGHVS and CDR2 is FQNEAQ.